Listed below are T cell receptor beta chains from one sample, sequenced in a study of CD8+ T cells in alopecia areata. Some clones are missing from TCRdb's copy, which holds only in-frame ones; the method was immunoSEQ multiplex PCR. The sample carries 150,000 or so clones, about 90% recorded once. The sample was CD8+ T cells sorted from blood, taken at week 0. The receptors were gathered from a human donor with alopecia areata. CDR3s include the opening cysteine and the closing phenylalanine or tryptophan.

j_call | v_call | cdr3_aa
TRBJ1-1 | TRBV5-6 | CASSFTTGNTEAFF
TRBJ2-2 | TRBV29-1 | CSVHRAGDTGELFF
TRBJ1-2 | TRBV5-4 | CASSLGQGTRYGYTF
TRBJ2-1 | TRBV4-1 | CASSQDIRPNEQFF
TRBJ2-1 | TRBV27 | CASSSSGRVDEQFF
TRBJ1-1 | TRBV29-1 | CSVAWGQEMNTEAFF
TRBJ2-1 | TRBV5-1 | CASSLASGRAPRTNEQFF
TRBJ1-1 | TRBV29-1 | CSVGDSKAFF
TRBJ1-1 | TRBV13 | CASTPERPTEAFF
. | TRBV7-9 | CASSLGTESYEQYF
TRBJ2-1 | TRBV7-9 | CASSPTSTEQFF
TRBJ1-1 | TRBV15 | CATRREGGKSDTEAFF
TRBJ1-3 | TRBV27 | CASSSGQGGGNTIYF
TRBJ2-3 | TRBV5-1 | CASSLGQGVTTDTQYF
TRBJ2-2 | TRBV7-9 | CAGGTSGGKNTGELFF
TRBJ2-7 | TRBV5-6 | CASSSRLAGIYEQYF
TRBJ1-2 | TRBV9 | CASSAPLLANYGYTF